The present TCR beta chain was sequenced within a study of blood T cell repertoires in COVID-19. In the study overall: Sites in the United States, Italy and Spain provided acute and convalescent COVID-19 samples. T cells, B-cell-depleted T cells, or PBMCs supplied cDNA or gDNA.

Study processing details: Estimated nucleated cell counts came from reference gene primer amplification. Here immunoSEQ multiplex PCR was the method, and the copy in TCRdb shows in-frame clones only, minus some. V, J and clone size reflect that table, while D and trimming were determined from the DNA. The sample has 150,000 or so clones; about 89% are singletons. The receptor's source is a middle-aged man with acute or convalescent COVID-19. The sample was peripheral blood.

CDR3 DNA sequence: TGTGCCACCAGTGATTTGTCGGGGGGCTCCATCAATGAGCAGTTCTTC. As protein: CATSDLSGGSINEQFF. The chain combines TRBV24-1 with TRBJ2-1, with a possible D match to TRBD2 (7 bases). Trimming left V 0 bases short and J 6 bases short, with 14 bases between. The CDR3 is made up of 16 amino acids. Looked up from germline, CDR1 is KGHDR and CDR2 is SFDVKD.